Below are 21 T cell receptor beta chains sequenced from a single sample in a study of blood T cell repertoires in COVID-19. Assay: immunoSEQ multiplex PCR; the TCRdb copy retains only in-frame clones and omits some. Of just over 150,000 clones in the sample, roughly 93% were seen once. Material for sequencing was peripheral blood. The origin of the receptors is a woman in her forties or fifties with acute or convalescent COVID-19.

This chain joins TRBV9 and TRBJ2-7; tentatively, D is TRBD1 (6 bases). V was cut by 0 bases and J by 2 bases, with 12 bases left in between. CDR1 is SGDLS, CDR2 YYNGEE, per germline. This CDR3 is 15 amino acids long. The CDR3 DNA reads TGTGCCAGCAGCGTAGCGGCAGGGGAAACCTACGAGCAGTACTTC. Translation: CASSVAAGETYEQYF.

The rearrangement joins TRBV27 to TRBJ2-1; 8 nucleotides line up with TRBD2. CDR3 length: 17 amino acids. Per germline, CDR1 MNHEY and CDR2 SMNVEV (reference sequence). The V and J ends lost 0 bases and 2 bases, in that order; junction bases with no gene match: 6. In DNA, the CDR3 is TGTGCCAGCAGTTTATCTGGGGGGACTAGGCCCTACAATGAGCAGTTCTTC. Its protein is CASSLSGGTRPYNEQFF.

The chain carries TRBV6-5 and TRBJ1-5; TRBD1 agrees at 8 bases. J gave up 4 bases and V 7 bases, and 6 bases lay outside the gene matches. The V gene's germline CDR1 is MNHEY and CDR2 SVGAGI. CDR3 length equals 14 residues. The CDR3 spells CASMWTGSNQPQHF. The CDR3 region has the DNA TGTGCCAGCATGTGGACAGGGTCAAATCAGCCCCAGCATTTT.

The rearrangement links TRBV19 to TRBJ1-2, with D uncertain. Deletions cut 1 base from V and 10 bases from J, with 10 bases between. The CDR3 sequence is 12 residues long. Germline V CDR1 and CDR2: LNHDA, SQIVND (reference sequence). This CDR3 is CASSIGQASYTF. CDR3 DNA: TGTGCCAGTAGTATAGGGCAGGCGTCCTACACCTTC.

The V call is TRBV3-1 (or the pseudogene TRBV3-2), the J call TRBJ1-1; no firm D call. The germline V gene has CDR1 LGHDT and CDR2 YNNKEL (reference sequence). The germline V and J ends were trimmed by 4 bases and 2 bases, with 20 bases remaining between them. The CDR3 has 17 amino acids. This CDR3 reads CASSPFLFYAGNTEAFF. For the CDR3, the DNA is TGTGCCAGCAGCCCATTTCTCTTTTACGCGGGAAACACTGAAGCTTTCTTT.

J is TRBJ1-6 and V is TRBV2; 8 positions agree with TRBD1. Trimming took 6 bases from V and 6 from J; bases not matched to a gene: 7. The CDR3 is 15 residues long. The V gene's germline CDR1 is SNHLY and CDR2 FYNNEI. CDR3 sequence (DNA): TGTGCCAGCAGGGCCCAGGGGGCGACTAATTCACCCCTCCACTTT. Its translation: CASRAQGATNSPLHF.

J is TRBJ2-7 and V is TRBV30; a weak D match, TRBD1 (6 bases). This CDR3 has 15 amino acids. V was pared by 0 bases and J by 2 bases, with 14 bases between. Looked up from germline, CDR1 is GTSNPN and CDR2 is SVGIG (reference sequence). CDR3: CAWSVRTGNPYEQYF. CDR3 sequence (DNA): TGTGCCTGGAGTGTTCGAACAGGGAACCCCTACGAGCAGTACTTC.

The J gene is TRBJ2-3, the V gene TRBV7-9, with 9 bases aligning to TRBD2. V shed 1 base, J shed 4 bases, and the junction held 6 bases outside the gene matches. This CDR3 has 16 residues. Germline CDR1 is SEHNR and CDR2 is FQNEAQ (reference sequence). The CDR3 spells CASSLVVAGAPDTQYF. CDR3 DNA: TGTGCCAGCAGCTTAGTGGTAGCGGGGGCTCCAGATACGCAGTATTTT. Full variable domain (outside the CDR3, taken from reference TRBV7-9 and TRBJ2-3): DTGVSQNPRHKITKRGQNVTFRCDPISEHNRLYWYRQTLGQGPEFLTYFQNEAQLEKSRLLSDRFSAERPKGSFSTLEIQRTEQGDSAMYLCASSLVVAGAPDTQYFGPGTRLTVL.

The CDR3, as DNA: TGCAGCGTCGCCAGTGAGAACACTGAAGCTTTCTTT. Translation gives CSVASENTEAFF. The V gene is TRBV29-1, the J gene TRBJ1-1; D is ambiguous. CDR1 and CDR2 (germline): SQVTM, ANQGSEA. The V and J ends lost 6 bases and 1 base respectively, with 9 bases between them. The CDR3 has 12 amino acids.

V is TRBV9 and J is TRBJ2-5, with a weak D call TRBD2 (6 bases). Between the trimmed V and J ends, which lost 0 bases and 2 bases, there was a span of 11 bases. CDR3 size: 15 residues. Germline V gives CDR1 SGDLS, CDR2 YYNGEE. CDR3: CASSVGGSGQETQYF. As DNA, the CDR3 is TGTGCCAGCAGCGTAGGCGGTAGCGGACAAGAGACCCAGTACTTC. Full variable domain (rest looked up from reference TRBV9 and TRBJ2-5): DSGVTQTPKHLITATGQRVTLRCSPRSGDLSVYWYQQSLDQGLQFLIQYYNGEERAKGNILERFSAQQFPDLHSELNLSSLELGDSALYFCASSVGGSGQETQYFGPGTRLLVL.

This chain connects TRBV6-5 to TRBJ1-1, with 7 bases lining up with TRBD1. Losses at the gene ends were 11 bases for V and 0 bases for J; bases not matched to a gene: 12. The length of the CDR3 is 15 residues. Germline assignment: CDR1 MNHEY and CDR2 SVGAGI. CDR3 residues: CASYRGLDMNTEAFF. CDR3 in DNA: TGTGCCTCCTACAGGGGTTTGGATATGAACACTGAAGCTTTCTTT.

This clone came up once. This sequence joins TRBV28 and TRBJ2-1; 8 nucleotides match TRBD2. Germline CDR1 is MDHEN and CDR2 is SYDVKM. J gave up 0 bases and V 5 bases, and 6 bases lay outside the gene matches. CDR3 size: 16 residues. The CDR3 loop is CASSPLAGRSYNEQFF. CDR3 nucleotide sequence: TGTGCCAGCAGTCCCTTAGCGGGGCGCTCCTACAATGAGCAGTTCTTC. The whole variable domain, remainder taken from reference TRBV28 and TRBJ2-1, is DVKVTQSSRYLVKRTGEKVFLECVQDMDHENMFWYRQDPGLGLRLIYFSYDVKMKEKGDIPEGYSVSREKKERFSLILESASTNQTSMYLCASSPLAGRSYNEQFFGPGTRLTVL.

The chain has TRBV7-9 and TRBJ1-1; perhaps TRBD1 as D (5 bases). The germline V gene encodes CDR1 SEHNR and CDR2 FQNEAQ (reference sequence). The CDR3 length is 13 residues. Deletions cut 1 base from V and 7 bases from J, with 10 bases between. CDR3 DNA sequence: TGTGCCAGCAGCTTAGTAGTCGACAGTGAAGCTTTCTTT. This codes for CASSLVVDSEAFF.

This chain links TRBV3-1 (or the pseudogene TRBV3-2) with TRBJ1-4, with 7 bases identical to TRBD1. CDR3 length: 17 amino acids. Looked up from germline, CDR1 is LGHDT and CDR2 is YNNKEL (reference sequence). The trim removed 4 bases at V and 7 bases at J, leaving 15 bases unmatched. The CDR3 DNA reads TGTGCCAGCAGCCCTACGACCAGGGGGTGGGGAGGTGAAAAACTGTTTTTT. Translating it yields CASSPTTRGWGGEKLFF.

CDR3 nucleotides: TGTGCCAGCCACAAGGTTACAGGGAATCAGCCCCAGCATTTT. Its translation is CASHKVTGNQPQHF. The rearrangement uses TRBV6-5 and TRBJ1-5, with a weak D call TRBD1 (6 bases). This CDR3 has 14 amino acids. CDR1 is MNHEY and CDR2 is SVGAGI in the germline V gene. V lost 8 bases and J 4 bases, leaving 15 bases between the germline ends.

The gene calls are TRBV24-1 and TRBJ2-1, with a weak D call TRBD2 (5 bases). The CDR3 loop spans 14 amino acids. Germline CDR1 and CDR2: KGHDR and SFDVKD. The ends were cut back, 3 bases at V and 8 bases at J, with 13 bases in the middle. The CDR3 sequence: CATSDERVTDEQFF. The DNA for the CDR3 is TGTGCCACCAGTGATGAGAGGGTGACGGATGAGCAGTTCTTC.

The J gene is TRBJ2-2, the V gene TRBV7-9; 8 bases map to TRBD1. The J segment lost 7 bases and the V segment lost 3 bases, leaving 7 bases of the junction unmatched. CDR1 and CDR2 (germline): SEHNR, FQNEAQ (reference sequence). The CDR3 is 15 amino acids. The DNA for the CDR3 is TGTGCCAGCAGCTTGGTTGGACAGGGCGGCGGGGAGCTGTTTTTT. Its translation is CASSLVGQGGGELFF.

The CDR3 spells CASSLQNYGYTF. The CDR3 DNA is TGTGCCAGCAGTTTACAGAACTATGGCTACACCTTC. This chain connects TRBV28 to TRBJ1-2; no firm D call. The CDR3 consists of 12 residues. Per germline, CDR1 MDHEN and CDR2 SYDVKM. V was pared by 2 bases and J by 2 bases, with 3 bases between.

The chain is built from TRBV11-2 and TRBJ2-3; 7 bases fit TRBD1. There are 16 residues in the CDR3. The trim removed 0 bases at V and 8 bases at J, leaving 11 bases unmatched. Germline V gene sequence: CDR1 SGHAT, CDR2 FQNNGV. The CDR3 reads CASSLEETGYLGTQYF. The CDR3 DNA sequence: TGTGCCAGCAGCTTAGAGGAGACAGGGTACCTAGGTACGCAGTATTTT.

V usage is TRBV15 and J usage is TRBJ1-5; perhaps TRBD1 as D (6 bases). Between the trimmed V and J ends, which lost 1 base and 8 bases, there was a span of 15 bases. CDR3 size: 15 residues. Germline CDR1 reads LNHNV; CDR2 reads YYDKDF (reference sequence). CDR3 nucleotide sequence: TGTGCCACCAGCAGAGTAGGGGGAATTGGGGAGCCCCAGCATTTT. Translating it yields CATSRVGGIGEPQHF.

In DNA, the CDR3 is TGCGCCAGCAGTGGGTTCCGGGGGGAGGGGAGCACAGATACGCAGTATTTT. Translation: CASSGFRGEGSTDTQYF. The V call is TRBV10-2, the J call TRBJ2-3; 7 nucleotides match TRBD2. Per the germline V gene, CDR1 is WSHSY and CDR2 is SAAADI. V was clipped by 4 bases and J by 0 bases; unmatched bases: 10. This CDR3 has 17 amino acids.